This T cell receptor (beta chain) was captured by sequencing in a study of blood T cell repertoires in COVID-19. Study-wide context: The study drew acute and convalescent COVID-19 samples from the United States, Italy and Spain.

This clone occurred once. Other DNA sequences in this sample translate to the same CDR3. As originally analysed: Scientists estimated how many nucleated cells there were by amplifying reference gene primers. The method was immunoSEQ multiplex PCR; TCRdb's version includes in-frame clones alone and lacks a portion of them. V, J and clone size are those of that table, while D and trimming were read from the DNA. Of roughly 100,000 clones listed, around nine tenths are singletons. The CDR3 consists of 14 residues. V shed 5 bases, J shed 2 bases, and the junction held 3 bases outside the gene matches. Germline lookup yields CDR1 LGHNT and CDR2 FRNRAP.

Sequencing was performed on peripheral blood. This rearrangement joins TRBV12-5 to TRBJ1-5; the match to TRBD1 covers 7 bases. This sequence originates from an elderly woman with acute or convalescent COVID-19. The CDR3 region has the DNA TGTGCTAGTGGTCCCGGACAGGGCAATCAGCCCCAGCATTTT. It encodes CASGPGQGNQPQHF. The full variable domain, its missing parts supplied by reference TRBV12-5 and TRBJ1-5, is DARVTQTPRHKVTEMGQEVTMRCQPILGHNTVFWYRQTMMQGLELLAYFRNRAPLDDSGMPKDRFSAEMPDATLATLKIQPSEPRDSAVYFCASGPGQGNQPQHFGDGTRLSIL.